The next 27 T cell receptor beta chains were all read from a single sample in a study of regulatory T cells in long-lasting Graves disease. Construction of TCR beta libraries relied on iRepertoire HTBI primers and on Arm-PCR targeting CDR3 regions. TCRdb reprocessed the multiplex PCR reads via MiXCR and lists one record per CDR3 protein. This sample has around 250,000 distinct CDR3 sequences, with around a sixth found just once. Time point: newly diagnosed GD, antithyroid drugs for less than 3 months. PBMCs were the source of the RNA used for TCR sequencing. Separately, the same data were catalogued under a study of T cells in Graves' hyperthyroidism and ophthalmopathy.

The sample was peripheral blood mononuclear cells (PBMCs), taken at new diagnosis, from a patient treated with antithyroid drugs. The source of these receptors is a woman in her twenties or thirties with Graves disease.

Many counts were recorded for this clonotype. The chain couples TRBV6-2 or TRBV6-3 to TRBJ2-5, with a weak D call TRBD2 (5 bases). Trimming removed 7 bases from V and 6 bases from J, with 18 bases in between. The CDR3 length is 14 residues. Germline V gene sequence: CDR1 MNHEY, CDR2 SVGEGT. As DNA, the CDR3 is TGTGCCAGCAATATCGGGGTATCCACGAAGACCCAGTACTTC. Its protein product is CASNIGVSTKTQYF.

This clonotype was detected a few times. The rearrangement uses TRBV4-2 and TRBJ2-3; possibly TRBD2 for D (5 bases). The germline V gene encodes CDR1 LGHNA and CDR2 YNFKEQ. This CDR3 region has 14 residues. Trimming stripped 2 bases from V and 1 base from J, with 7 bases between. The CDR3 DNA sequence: TGTGCCAGCAGCCAACTAGCCCGCACAGATACGCAGTATTTT. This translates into CASSQLARTDTQYF.

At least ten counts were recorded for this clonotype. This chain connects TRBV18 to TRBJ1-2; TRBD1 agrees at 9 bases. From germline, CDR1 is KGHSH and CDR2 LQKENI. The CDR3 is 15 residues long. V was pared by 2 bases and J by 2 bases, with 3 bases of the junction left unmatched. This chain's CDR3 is CASSPNGQGNYGYTF. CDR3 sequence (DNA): TGTGCCAGCTCACCAAACGGACAGGGGAACTATGGCTACACCTTC.

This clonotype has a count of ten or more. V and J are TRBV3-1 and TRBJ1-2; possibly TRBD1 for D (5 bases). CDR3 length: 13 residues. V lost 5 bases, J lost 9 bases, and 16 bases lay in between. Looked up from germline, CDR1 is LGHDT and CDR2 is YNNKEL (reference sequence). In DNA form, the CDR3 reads TGTGCCAGCAGCGGTGGCAGGGAAGGTAGCTACACCTTC. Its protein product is CASSGGREGSYTF.

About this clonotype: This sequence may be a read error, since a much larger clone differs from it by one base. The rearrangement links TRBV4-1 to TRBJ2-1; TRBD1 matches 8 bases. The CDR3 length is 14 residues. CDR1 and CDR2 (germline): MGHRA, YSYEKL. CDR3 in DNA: TGCGCCAGCAGCGACAGGGGTACCTACAATGGGCAGTTCTTC. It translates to CASSDRGTYNGQFF.

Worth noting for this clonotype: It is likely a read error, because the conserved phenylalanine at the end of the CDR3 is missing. CDR3 in DNA: TGTGCCAGCAGCGTAGAGACGTCTACCGCGGCTTTCCTT. The encoded protein is CASSVETSTAAFL. The chain uses TRBV9 and TRBJ1-1, with D hard to call. In germline, CDR1 is SGDLS, CDR2 YYNGEE. The CDR3 runs to 13 residues. Trimming stripped 0 bases from V and 11 bases from J, with 14 bases between.

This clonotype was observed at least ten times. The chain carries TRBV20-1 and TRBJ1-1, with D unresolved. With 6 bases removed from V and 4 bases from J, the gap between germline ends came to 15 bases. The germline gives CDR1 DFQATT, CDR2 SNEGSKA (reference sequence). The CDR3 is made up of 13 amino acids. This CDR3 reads CSAANYKSTEAFF. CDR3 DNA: TGCAGTGCCGCCAACTATAAATCCACTGAAGCTTTCTTT.

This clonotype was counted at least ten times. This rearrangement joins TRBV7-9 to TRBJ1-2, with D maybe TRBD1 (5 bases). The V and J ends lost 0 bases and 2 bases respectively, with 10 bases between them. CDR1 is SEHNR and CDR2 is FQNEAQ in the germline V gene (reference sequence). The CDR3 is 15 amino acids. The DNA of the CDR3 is TGTGCCAGCAGCTTAGCGCAACCAGGGAACTATGGCTACACCTTC. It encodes CASSLAQPGNYGYTF.

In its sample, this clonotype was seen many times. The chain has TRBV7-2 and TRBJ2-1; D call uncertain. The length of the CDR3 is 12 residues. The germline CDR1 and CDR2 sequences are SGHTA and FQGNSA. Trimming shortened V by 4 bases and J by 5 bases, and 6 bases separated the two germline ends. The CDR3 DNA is TGTGCCAGCAGCTCTTGGAACAATGAGCAGTTCTTC. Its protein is CASSSWNNEQFF.

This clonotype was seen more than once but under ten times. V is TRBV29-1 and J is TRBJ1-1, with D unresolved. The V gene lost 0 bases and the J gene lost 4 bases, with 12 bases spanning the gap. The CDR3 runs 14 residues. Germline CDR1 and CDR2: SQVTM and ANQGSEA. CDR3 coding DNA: TGCAGCGTTGAAGATTTATTTTTGGGCACTGAAGCTTTCTTT. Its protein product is CSVEDLFLGTEAFF.

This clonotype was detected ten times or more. The chain's CDR3 is CASNKIRQGDEAFF. CDR3 bases: TGTGCCAGCAATAAGATAAGACAGGGGGATGAAGCTTTCTTT. This chain connects TRBV2 to TRBJ1-1, with 9 bases lining up with TRBD1. Germline-derived CDR1 and CDR2 are SNHLY and FYNNEI. V was clipped by 7 bases and J by 7 bases; unmatched bases: 10. The CDR3 runs to 14 residues.

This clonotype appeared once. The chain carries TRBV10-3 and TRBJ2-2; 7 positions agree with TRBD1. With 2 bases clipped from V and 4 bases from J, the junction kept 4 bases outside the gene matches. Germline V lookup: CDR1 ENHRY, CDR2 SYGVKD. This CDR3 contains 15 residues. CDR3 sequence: CAISERGQPTGELFF. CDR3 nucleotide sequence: TGTGCCATCAGTGAGAGGGGACAGCCCACCGGGGAGCTGTTTTTT.

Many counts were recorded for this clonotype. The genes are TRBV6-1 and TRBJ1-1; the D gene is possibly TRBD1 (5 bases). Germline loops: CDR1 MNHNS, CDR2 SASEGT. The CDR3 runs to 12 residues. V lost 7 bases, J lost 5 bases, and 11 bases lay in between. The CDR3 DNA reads TGTGCCAGCATAAATAGGGGTACTGAAGCTTTCTTT. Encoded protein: CASINRGTEAFF.

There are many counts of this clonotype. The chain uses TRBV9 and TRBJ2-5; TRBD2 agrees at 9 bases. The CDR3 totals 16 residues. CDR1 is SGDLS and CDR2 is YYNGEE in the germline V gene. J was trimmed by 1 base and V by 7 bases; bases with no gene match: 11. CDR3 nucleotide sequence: TGTGCCAGCGGAAACGCGGCGCGGGGGGGCCAAGAGACCCAGTACTTC. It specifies CASGNAARGGQETQYF.

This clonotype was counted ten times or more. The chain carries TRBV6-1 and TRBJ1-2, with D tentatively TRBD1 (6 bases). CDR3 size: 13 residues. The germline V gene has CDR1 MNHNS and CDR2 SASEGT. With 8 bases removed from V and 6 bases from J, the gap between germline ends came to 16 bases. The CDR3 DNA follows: TGTGCCAGCTCCCCGAACAGGGTAAATGGCTACACCTTC. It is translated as CASSPNRVNGYTF.

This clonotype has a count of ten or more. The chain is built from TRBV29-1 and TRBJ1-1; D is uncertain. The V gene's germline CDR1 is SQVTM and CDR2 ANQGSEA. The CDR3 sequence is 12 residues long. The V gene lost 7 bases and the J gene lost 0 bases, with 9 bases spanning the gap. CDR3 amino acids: CSAERMNTEAFF. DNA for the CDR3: TGCAGCGCCGAAAGGATGAACACTGAAGCTTTCTTT.

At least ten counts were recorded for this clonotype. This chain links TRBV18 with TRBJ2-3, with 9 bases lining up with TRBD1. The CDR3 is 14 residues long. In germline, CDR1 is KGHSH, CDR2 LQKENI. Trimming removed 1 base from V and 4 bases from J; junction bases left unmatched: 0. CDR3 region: CASSPRQGADTQYF. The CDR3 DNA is TGTGCCAGCTCACCACGACAGGGGGCAGATACGCAGTATTTT.

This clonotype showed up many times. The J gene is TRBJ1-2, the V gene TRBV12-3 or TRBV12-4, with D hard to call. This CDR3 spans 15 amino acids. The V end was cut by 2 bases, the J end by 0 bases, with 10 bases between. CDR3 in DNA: TGTGCCAGCAGTTTAATGGAGGAAGCTAACTATGGCTACACCTTC. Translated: CASSLMEEANYGYTF.

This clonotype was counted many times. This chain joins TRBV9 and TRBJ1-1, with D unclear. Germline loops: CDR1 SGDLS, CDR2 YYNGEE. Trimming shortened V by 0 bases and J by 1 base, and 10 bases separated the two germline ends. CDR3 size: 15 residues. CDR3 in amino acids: CASSVGVTTNTEAFF. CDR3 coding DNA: TGTGCCAGCAGCGTAGGTGTGACAACGAACACTGAAGCTTTCTTT. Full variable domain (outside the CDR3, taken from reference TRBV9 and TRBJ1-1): DSGVTQTPKHLITATGQRVTLRCSPRSGDLSVYWYQQSLDQGLQFLIQYYNGEERAKGNILERFSAQQFPDLHSELNLSSLELGDSALYFCASSVGVTTNTEAFFGQGTRLTVV.

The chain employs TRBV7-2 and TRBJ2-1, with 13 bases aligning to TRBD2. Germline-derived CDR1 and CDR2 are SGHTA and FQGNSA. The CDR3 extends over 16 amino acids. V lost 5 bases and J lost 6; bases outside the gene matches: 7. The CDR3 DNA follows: TGTGCCAGCAGCCGCACTAGCGGGGGGGGTGGCAATGAGCAGTTCTTC. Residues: CASSRTSGGGGNEQFF.

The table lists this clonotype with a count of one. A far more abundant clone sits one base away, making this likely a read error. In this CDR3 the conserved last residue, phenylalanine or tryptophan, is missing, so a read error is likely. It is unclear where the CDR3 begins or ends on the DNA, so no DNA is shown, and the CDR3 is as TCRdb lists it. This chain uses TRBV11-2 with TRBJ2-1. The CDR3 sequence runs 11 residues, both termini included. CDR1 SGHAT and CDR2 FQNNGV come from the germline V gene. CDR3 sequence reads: CASSFADTQYL.

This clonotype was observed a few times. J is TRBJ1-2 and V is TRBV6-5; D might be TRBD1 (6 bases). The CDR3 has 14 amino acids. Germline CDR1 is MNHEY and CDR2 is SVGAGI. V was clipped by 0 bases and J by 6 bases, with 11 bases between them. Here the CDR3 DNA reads TGTGCCAGCAGTTACTCGTCAGGGGAGGATGGCTACACCTTC. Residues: CASSYSSGEDGYTF.

The CDR3: CSARDRDRNTEAFF. For the CDR3, the DNA is TGCAGTGCTAGAGACCGGGACAGGAACACTGAAGCTTTCTTT. This rearrangement joins TRBV20-1 to TRBJ1-1; 7 bases agree with TRBD1. The junction had 2 bases not matched to a gene; V was cut back by 0 bases and J by 1 base. The CDR3 contains 14 residues. Germline CDR1 and CDR2: DFQATT and SNEGSKA (reference sequence).

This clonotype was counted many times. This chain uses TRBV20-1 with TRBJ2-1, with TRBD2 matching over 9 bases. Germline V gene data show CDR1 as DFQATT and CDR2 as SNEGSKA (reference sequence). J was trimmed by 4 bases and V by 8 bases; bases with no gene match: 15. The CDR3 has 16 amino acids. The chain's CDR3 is CSSVWGGGATYNEQFF. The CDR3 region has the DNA TGCAGTTCCGTTTGGGGCGGGGGGGCTACGTACAATGAGCAGTTCTTC.

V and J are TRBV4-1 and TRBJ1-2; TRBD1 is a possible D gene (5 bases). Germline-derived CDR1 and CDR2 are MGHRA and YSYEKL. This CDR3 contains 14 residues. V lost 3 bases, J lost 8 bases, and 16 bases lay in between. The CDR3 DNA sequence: TGCGCCAGCAGCCATCCCCCAGGGTCGGGCGGCTACACCTTC. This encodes CASSHPPGSGGYTF.

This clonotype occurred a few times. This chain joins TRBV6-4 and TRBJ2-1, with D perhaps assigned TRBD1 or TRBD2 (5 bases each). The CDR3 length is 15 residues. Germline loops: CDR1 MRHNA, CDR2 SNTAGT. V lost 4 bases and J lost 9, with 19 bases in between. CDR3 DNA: TGTGCCAGCAGTGCTGGGGACCTCCTCTCGGGTGAGCAGTTCTTC. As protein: CASSAGDLLSGEQFF.

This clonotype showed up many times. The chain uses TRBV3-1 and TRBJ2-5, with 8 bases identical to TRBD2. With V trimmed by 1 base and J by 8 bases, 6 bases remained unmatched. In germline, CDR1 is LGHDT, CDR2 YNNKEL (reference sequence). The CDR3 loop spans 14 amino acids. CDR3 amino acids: CASSQGTLAGTQYF. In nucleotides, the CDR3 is TGTGCCAGCAGCCAAGGAACTCTAGCGGGTACCCAGTACTTC.